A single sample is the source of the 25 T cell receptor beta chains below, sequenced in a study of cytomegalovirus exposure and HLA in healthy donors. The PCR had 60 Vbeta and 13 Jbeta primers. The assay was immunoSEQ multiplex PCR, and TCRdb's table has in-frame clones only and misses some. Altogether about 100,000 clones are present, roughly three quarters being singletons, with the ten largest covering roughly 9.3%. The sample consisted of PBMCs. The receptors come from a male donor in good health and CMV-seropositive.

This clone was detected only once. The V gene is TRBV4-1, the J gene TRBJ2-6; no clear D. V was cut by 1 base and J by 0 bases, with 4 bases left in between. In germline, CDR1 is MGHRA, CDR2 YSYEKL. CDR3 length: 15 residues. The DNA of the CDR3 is TGCGCCAGCAGCCAAGCCGGCTCTGGGGCCAACGTCCTGACTTTC. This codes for CASSQAGSGANVLTF.

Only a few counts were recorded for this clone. The CDR3 DNA follows: TGTGCCAGCAAACCCGCCAGGGGAATGAACACTGAAGCTTTCTTT. Protein sequence: CASKPARGMNTEAFF. The genes are TRBV27 and TRBJ1-1; D is possibly TRBD1 (6 bases). The V and J ends lost 7 bases and 0 bases respectively, with 15 bases between them. The CDR3 sequence is 15 residues long. The V gene's germline CDR1 is MNHEY and CDR2 SMNVEV (reference sequence).

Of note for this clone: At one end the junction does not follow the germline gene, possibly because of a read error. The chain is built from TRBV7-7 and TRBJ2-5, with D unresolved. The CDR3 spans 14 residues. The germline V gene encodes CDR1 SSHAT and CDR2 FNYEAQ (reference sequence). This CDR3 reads CASSLVAETGTQYF. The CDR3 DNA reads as TGTGCTAGCAGCTTAGTTGCCGAGACTGGGACCCAGTACTTC.

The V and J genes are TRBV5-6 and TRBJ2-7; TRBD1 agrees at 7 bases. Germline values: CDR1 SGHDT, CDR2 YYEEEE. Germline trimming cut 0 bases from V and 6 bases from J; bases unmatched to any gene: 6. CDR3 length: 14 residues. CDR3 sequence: CASSLGTGLSEQYF. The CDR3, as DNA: TGTGCCAGCAGCTTGGGGACAGGCCTTAGCGAGCAGTACTTC. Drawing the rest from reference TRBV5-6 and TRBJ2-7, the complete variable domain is DAGVTQSPTHLIKTRGQQVTLRCSPKSGHDTVSWYQQALGQGPQFIFQYYEEEERQRGNFPDRFSGHQFPNYSSELNVNALLLGDSALYLCASSLGTGLSEQYFGPGTRLTVT.

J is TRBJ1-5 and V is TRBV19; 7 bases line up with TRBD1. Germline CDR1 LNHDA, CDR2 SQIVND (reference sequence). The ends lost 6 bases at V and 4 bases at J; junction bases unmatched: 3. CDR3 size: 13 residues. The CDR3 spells CASSRDRNQPQHF. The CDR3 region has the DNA TGTGCCAGTAGCCGGGACAGAAATCAGCCCCAGCATTTT.

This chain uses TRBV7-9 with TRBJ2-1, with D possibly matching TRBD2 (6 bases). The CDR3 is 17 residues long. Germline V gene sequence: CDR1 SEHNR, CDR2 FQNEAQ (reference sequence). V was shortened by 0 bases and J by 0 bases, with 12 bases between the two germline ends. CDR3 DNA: TGTGCCAGCAGCTTAGCGGCGCGGGGTAGCTCCTACAATGAGCAGTTCTTC. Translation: CASSLAARGSSYNEQFF.

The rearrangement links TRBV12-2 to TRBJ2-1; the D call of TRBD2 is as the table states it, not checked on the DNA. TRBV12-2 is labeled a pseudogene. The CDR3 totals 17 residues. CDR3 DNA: TGTGCAAGTCGCCCCAGGATGCGGGGACTTGACTACAATGAGCAGTTCTTC. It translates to CASRPRMRGLDYNEQFF.

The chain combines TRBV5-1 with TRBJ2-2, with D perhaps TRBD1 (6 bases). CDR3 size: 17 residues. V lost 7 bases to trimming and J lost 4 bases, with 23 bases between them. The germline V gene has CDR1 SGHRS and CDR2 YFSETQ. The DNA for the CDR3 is TGCGCCAGCTCACTTGGGGGCCCGTCTACTGTCACCGGGGAGCTGTTTTTT. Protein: CASSLGGPSTVTGELFF.

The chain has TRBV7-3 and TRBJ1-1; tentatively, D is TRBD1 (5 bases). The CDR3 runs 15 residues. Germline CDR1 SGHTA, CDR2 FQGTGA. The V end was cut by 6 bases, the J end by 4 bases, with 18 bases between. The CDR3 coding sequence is TGTGCCAGCAGTACGACGACAGATTCGAGCACTGAAGCTTTCTTT. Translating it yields CASSTTTDSSTEAFF.

The CDR3 loop is CASSRGTGGSGNEQFF. The CDR3 DNA sequence: TGTGCCAGCAGCAGAGGGACAGGGGGCAGTGGCAATGAGCAGTTCTTC. V usage is TRBV21-1 and J usage is TRBJ2-1; TRBD1, the table's D call, lacks a check against the DNA. TRBV21-1 is deemed a pseudogene. This CDR3 contains 16 residues.

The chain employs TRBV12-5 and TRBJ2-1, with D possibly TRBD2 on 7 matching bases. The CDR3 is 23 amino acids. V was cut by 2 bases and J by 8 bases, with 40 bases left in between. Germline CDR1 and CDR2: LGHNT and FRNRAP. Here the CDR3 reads CASGLFSRGRAESMTHRGYEQFF. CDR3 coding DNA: TGTGCTAGTGGTTTGTTTTCAAGGGGGAGGGCTGAATCTATGACTCATCGGGGCTATGAGCAGTTCTTC.

In DNA form, the CDR3 reads TGTGCCAGCAGTTCGGGGCAAGGACAGTCGTACTTC. It codes for CASSSGQGQSYF. The rearrangement links TRBV28 to TRBJ2-5; tentative D call: TRBD1 (6 bases). This CDR3 is 12 amino acids long. V was shortened by 4 bases and J by 13 bases, with 16 bases between the two germline ends. From germline, CDR1 is MDHEN and CDR2 SYDVKM.

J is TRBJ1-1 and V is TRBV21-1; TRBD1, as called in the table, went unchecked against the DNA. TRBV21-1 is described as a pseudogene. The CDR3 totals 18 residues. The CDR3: CASSKFRQGINTDTEAFF. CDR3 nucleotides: TGTGCCAGCAGCAAGTTTAGACAGGGGATTAATACGGACACTGAAGCTTTCTTT.

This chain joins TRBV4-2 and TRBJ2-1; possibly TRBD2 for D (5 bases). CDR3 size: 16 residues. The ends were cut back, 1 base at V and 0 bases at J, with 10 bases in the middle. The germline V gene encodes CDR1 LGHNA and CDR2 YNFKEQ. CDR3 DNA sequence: TGTGCCAGCAGCCAAGTAAAAGGGAGCTCCTACAATGAGCAGTTCTTC. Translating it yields CASSQVKGSSYNEQFF.

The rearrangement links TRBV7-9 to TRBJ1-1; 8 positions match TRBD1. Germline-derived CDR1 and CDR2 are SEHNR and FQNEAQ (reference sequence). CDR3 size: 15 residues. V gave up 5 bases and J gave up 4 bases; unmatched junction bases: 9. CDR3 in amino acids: CASSRRTGPGTEAFF. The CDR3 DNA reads TGTGCCAGCAGCCGAAGGACAGGGCCGGGCACTGAAGCTTTCTTT.

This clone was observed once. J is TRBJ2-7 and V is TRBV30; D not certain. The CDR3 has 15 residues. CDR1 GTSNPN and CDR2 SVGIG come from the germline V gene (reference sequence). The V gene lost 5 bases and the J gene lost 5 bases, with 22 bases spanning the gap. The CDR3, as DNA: TGTGCCTGGGGGCGATTAACTCGAGCCCCCCACGAGCAGTACTTC. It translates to CAWGRLTRAPHEQYF.

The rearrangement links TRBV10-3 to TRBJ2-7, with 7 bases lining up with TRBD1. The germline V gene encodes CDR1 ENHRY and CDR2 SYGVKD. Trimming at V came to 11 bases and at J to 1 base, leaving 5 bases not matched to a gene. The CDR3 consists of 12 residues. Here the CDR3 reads CAARGQSYEQYF. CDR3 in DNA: TGTGCCGCCCGGGGACAGTCCTACGAGCAGTACTTC.

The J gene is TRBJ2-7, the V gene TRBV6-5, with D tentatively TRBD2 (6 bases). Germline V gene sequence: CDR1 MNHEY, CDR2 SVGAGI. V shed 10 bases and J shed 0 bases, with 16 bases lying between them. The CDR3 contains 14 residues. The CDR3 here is CATRRAVGSYEQYF. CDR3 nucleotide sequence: TGTGCCACCCGGAGGGCAGTAGGCTCCTACGAGCAGTACTTC.

This CDR3 is CASSRGQIYGYTF. The CDR3 DNA sequence: TGTGCCAGCAGCCGGGGACAGATCTATGGCTACACCTTC. The gene calls are TRBV7-2 and TRBJ1-2, with 7 bases that match TRBD1. The junction had 4 bases not matched to a gene; V was cut back by 5 bases and J by 4 bases. CDR1 and CDR2 (germline): SGHTA, FQGNSA. The length of the CDR3 is 13 residues.

CDR3 nucleotides: TGCGCCAGCAGCAAGACAGGGGAACCAACAACTAATGAAAAACTGTTTTTT. This codes for CASSKTGEPTTNEKLFF. The V gene is TRBV5-1, the J gene TRBJ1-4; 8 bases match TRBD1. Per germline, CDR1 SGHRS and CDR2 YFSETQ. Trimming cost V 4 bases and J 0 bases; bases outside gene matches: 8. The CDR3 spans 17 residues.

CDR3 region: CASSQGPSGRAEQFF. CDR3 DNA sequence: TGTGCCAGCAGCCAGGGGCCTAGCGGGAGAGCTGAGCAGTTCTTC. The genes are TRBV7-2 and TRBJ2-1; 10 bases fit TRBD2. Per germline, CDR1 SGHTA and CDR2 FQGNSA. V was pared by 5 bases and J by 9 bases, with 10 bases of the junction left unmatched. CDR3 size: 15 residues.

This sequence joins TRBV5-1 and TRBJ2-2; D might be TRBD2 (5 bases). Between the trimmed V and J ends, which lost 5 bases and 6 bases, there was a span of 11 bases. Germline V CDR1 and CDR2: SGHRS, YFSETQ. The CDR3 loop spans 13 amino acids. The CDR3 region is CASRRMGAGELFF. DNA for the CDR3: TGCGCCAGCAGGCGGATGGGAGCCGGGGAGCTGTTTTTT.

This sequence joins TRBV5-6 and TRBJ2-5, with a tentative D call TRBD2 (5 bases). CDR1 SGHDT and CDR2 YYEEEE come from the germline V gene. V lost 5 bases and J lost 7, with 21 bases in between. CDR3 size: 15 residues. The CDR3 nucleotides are TGTGCCAGCAGTGAGCGGACCGCACTGTGGGGGACCCAGTACTTC. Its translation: CASSERTALWGTQYF.

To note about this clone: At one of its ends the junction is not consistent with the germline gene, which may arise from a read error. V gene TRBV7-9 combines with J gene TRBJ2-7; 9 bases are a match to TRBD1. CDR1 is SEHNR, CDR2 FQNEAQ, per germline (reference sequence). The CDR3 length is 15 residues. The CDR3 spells CSSSPSGGQGVEQYF. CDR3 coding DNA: TGTTCCAGCAGCCCCTCGGGGGGACAGGGTGTGGAGCAGTACTTC.

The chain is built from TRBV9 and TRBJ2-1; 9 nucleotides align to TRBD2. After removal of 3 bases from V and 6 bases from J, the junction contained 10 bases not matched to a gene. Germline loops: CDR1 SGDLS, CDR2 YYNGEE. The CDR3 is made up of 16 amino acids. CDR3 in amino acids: CASSAPGTSRSNEQFF. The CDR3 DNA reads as TGTGCCAGCAGCGCCCCCGGGACTAGCCGATCCAATGAGCAGTTCTTC.